At least ten counts were recorded for the clone carrying this TCR beta chain. Antigen unknown. The data belong to a study of CD8+CD57+ T cells in acquired aplastic anemia. Study-level information: Yields of DNA that came from sorted CD4+ and CD8+ cells averaged about 3.5 ug.

The TCR beta profiling, which covered VDJ combination and CDR3 sequence, was carried out using genomic DNA as the template. TCRdb redid the calling of the reads with MiXCR, one entry per CDR3 protein. The sample gives 190,000 or so distinct CDR3 sequences, about half of which show up once; about 1.8% is in the top ten. The germline V gene encodes CDR1 SQVTM and CDR2 ANQGSEA. CDR3 size: 12 residues. V was clipped by 6 bases and J by 4 bases; unmatched bases: 2. Study observations and caveats: Patients and controls shared 25 to 30 CD8+ CDR3 sequences, highly expressed in patients. Patients versus controls showed no significant CD8+ Simpson's diversity difference.

All sequencing subjects had displayed CD8+CD57+ cell expansion on flow cytometry. Each patient had severe acquired aplastic anemia. The sample comprised sorted CD4+, CD8+, or CD8+CD57+ T cells (not recorded which) from PBMCs. The receptor was derived from a human donor with aplastic anemia. The V and J genes are TRBV29-1 and TRBJ1-1; 10 nucleotides match TRBD1. The CDR3 DNA reads as TGCAGCGTGGGGACAGGGGCCACTGAAGCTTTCTTT. Translation: CSVGTGATEAFF. Variable domain in full (rest from reference TRBV29-1 and TRBJ1-1): SAVISQKPSRDICQRGTSLTIQCQVDSQVTMMFWYRQQPGQSLTLIATANQGSEATYESGFVIDKFPISRPNLTFSTLTVSNMSPEDSSIYLCSVGTGATEAFFGQGTRLTVV.